The T cell receptor (beta chain) under discussion was sequenced for a study of CD8 T cells in Susac syndrome. CDR3 size: 17 residues. Germline CDR1 reads LGHDT; CDR2 reads YNNKEL (reference sequence). The ends were cut back, 5 bases at V and 1 base at J, with 19 bases in the middle. RNA in amounts of roughly 0.5 to 1 ug was reverse transcribed with random hexamers. TCR beta CDR3 was amplified by immunoSEQ covering 54 Vbeta and 13 Jbeta. TCRdb re-analysed the immunoSEQ multiplex PCR reads in MiXCR, keeping a single row per CDR3 protein. The sample has some 190,000 distinct CDR3 sequences, about 95% seen once.

J is TRBJ2-3 and V is TRBV3-1, with D perhaps assigned TRBD1 or TRBD2 (5 bases each). The sequence came from a human donor in good health. The sample taken for sequencing was CD4+ T cells from PBMCs. CDR3 coding DNA: TGTGCCAGCAGCTCTCGTCCGGGACCCGCGGGCACAGATACGCAGTATTTT. Its translation: CASSSRPGPAGTDTQYF.